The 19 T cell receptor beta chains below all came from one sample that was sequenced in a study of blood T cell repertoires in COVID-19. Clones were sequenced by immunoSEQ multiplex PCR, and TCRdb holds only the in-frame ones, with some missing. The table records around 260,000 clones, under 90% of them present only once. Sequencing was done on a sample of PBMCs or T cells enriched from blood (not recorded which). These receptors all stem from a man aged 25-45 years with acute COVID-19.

CDR3 sequence reads: CASRGAGQSSNTGELFF. As DNA, the CDR3 is TGTGCCAGCAGGGGAGCGGGACAATCTTCGAACACCGGGGAGCTGTTTTTT. The rearrangement joins TRBV7-3 to TRBJ2-2, with D possibly TRBD2 on 7 matching bases. The CDR3 is 17 residues long. V lost 6 bases and J 0 bases, leaving 17 bases between the germline ends. Germline values: CDR1 SGHTA, CDR2 FQGTGA. The full variable domain, with the rest looked up from reference TRBV7-3 and TRBJ2-2, is GAGVSQTPSNKVTEKGKYVELRCDPISGHTALYWYRQSLGQGPEFLIYFQGTGAADDSGLPNDRFFAVRPEGSVSTLKIQRTERGDSAVYLCASRGAGQSSNTGELFFGEGSRLTVL.

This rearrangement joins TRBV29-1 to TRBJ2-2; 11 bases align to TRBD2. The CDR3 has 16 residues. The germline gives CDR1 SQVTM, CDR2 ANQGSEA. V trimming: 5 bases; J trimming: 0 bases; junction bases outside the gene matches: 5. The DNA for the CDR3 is TGCAGCGTTATAGCGGGGGGGATATCGAACACCGGGGAGCTGTTTTTT. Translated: CSVIAGGISNTGELFF.

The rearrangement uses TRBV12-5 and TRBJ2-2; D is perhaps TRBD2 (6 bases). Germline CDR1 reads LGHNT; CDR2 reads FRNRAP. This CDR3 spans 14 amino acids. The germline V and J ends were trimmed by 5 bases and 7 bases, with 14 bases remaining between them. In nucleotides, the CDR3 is TGTGCTAGTGGTCCCACGGGAGTGGGCGGGGAGCTGTTTTTT. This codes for CASGPTGVGGELFF.

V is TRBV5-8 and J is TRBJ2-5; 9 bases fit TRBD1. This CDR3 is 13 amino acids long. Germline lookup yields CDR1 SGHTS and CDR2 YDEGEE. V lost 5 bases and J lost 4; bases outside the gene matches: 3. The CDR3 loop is CASRRTGAETQYF. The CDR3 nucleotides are TGTGCCAGCAGGAGGACAGGGGCAGAGACCCAGTACTTC.

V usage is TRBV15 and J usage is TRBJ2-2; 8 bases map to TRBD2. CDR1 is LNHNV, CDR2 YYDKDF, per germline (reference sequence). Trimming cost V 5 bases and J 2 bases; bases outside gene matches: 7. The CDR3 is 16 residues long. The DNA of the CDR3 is TGTGCCACCAGCTACCCCGGGGGGGGTAACACCGGGGAGCTGTTTTTT. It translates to CATSYPGGGNTGELFF. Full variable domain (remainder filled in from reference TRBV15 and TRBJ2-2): DAMVIQNPRYQVTQFGKPVTLSCSQTLNHNVMYWYQQKSSQAPKLLFHYYDKDFNNEADTPDNFQSRRPNTSFCFLDIRSPGLGDTAMYLCATSYPGGGNTGELFFGEGSRLTVL.

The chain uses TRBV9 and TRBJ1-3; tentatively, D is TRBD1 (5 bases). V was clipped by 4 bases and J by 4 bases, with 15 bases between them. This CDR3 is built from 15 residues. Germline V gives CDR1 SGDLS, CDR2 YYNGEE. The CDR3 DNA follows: TGTGCCAGCAGCCCCCGGAGGGGCTACGGAAACACCATATATTTT. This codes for CASSPRRGYGNTIYF.

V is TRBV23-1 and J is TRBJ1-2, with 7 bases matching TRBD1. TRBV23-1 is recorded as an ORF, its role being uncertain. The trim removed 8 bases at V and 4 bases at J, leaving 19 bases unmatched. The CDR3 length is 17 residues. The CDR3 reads CASEQGTDLPKSYGYTF. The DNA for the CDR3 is TGCGCCAGCGAACAGGGGACAGACCTCCCGAAGTCCTATGGCTACACCTTC.

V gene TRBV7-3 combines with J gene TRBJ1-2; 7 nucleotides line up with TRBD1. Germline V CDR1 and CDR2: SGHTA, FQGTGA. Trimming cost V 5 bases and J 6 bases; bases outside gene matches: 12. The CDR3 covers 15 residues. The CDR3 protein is CASSGGVEGAHGYTF. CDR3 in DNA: TGTGCCAGCAGCGGAGGGGTGGAGGGGGCGCATGGCTACACCTTC.

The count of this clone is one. The CDR3 here is CATSLGGRDTQYF. CDR3 bases: TGTGCCACCAGTCTCGGCGGGAGGGATACGCAGTATTTT. This rearrangement joins TRBV24-1 to TRBJ2-3; 8 nucleotides agree with TRBD2. With V trimmed by 6 bases and J by 6 bases, 4 bases remained unmatched. Germline lookup yields CDR1 KGHDR and CDR2 SFDVKD. CDR3 size: 13 residues.

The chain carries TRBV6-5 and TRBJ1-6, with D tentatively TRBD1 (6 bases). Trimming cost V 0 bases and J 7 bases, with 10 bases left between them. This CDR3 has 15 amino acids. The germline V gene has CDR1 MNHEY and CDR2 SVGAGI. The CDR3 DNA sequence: TGTGCCAGCAGTTACTCTGGACAGCCCAATTCACCCCTCCACTTT. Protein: CASSYSGQPNSPLHF.

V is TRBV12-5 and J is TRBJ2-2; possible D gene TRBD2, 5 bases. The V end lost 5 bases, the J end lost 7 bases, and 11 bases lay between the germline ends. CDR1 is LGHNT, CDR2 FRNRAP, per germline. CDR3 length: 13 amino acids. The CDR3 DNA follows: TGTGCTAGTGGTATCCTTCGGGGCGGGGAGCTGTTTTTT. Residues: CASGILRGGELFF.

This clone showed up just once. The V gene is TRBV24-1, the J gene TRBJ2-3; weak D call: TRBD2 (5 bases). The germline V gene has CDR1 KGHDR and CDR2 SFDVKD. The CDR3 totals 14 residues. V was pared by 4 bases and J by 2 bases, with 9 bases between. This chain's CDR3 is CATSEDFHTDTQYF. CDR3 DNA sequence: TGTGCCACCAGTGAGGACTTCCACACAGATACGCAGTATTTT.

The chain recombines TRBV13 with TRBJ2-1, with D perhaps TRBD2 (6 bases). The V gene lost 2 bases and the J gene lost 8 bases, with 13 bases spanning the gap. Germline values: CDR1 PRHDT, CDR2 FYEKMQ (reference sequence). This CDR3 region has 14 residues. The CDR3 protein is CASSLNVGRYEQFF. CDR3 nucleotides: TGTGCCAGCAGCTTAAATGTGGGGAGGTATGAGCAGTTCTTC.

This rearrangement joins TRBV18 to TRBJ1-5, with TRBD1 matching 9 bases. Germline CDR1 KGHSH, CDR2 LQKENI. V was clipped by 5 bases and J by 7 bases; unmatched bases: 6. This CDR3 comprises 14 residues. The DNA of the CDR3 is TGTGCCAGCTCATTGGACAGGGGAGGACAGCCCCAGCATTTT. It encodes CASSLDRGGQPQHF.

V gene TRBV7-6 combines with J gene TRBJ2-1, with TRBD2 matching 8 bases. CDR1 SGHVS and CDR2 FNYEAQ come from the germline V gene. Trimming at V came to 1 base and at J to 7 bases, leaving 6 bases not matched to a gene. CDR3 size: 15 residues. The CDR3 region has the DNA TGTGCCAGCAGCTTAGTAGGTCTAGCGGGTAATGAGCAGTTCTTC. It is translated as CASSLVGLAGNEQFF.

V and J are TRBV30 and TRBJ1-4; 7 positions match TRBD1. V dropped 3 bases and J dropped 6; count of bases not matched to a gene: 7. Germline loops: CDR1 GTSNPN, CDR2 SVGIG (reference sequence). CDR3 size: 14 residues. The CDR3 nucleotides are TGTGCCTGGAGGAAACAGGGGAACGATGAAAAACTGTTTTTT. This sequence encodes CAWRKQGNDEKLFF.

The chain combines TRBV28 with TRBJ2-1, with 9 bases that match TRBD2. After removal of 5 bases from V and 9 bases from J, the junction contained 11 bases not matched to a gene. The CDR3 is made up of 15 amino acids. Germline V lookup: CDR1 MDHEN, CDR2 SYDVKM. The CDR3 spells CASSPYSGSGGEQFF. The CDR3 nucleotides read TGTGCCAGCAGTCCCTATAGCGGGAGTGGGGGTGAGCAGTTCTTC.

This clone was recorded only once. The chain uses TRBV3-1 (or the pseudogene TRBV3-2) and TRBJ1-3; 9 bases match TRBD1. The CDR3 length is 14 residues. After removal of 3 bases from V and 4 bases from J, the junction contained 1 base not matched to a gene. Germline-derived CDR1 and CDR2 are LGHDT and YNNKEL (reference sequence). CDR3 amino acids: CASSQGQGGNTIYF. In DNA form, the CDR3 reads TGTGCCAGCAGCCAGGGACAGGGAGGAAACACCATATATTTT.

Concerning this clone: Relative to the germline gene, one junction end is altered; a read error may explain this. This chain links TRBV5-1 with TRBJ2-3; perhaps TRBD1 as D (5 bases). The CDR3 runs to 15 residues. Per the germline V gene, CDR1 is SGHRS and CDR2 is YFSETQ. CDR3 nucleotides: TGTGCCAGCAGCTTGGATGGGGCCCGCACAGATACGCAGTATTTT. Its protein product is CASSLDGARTDTQYF.